The source of this TCR beta chain is a study of T cells after posttransplantation cyclophosphamide. The study, taken as a whole, reports: Later post-transplant blood repertoires were often dominated by donor CD8+ memory clones. After PTCy, TRB diversity resembled that of CNI/methotrexate controls.

Sequencing used immunoSEQ multiplex PCR; TCRdb keeps in-frame clones, though not all of them. The table has roughly 12,000 clones, about 2.1% seen once; the top ten hold around 15%. A marrow graft followed busulfan-fludarabine conditioning, with cyclophosphamide on days +3 and +4. There are a few counts of this clone. No antigen is known for it. The receptor was derived from a male patient between 25 and 39 years old who received an allogeneic stem cell transplant from a related donor, was CMV-positive, and had no GVHD. Some T cells may be the graft donor's. Sequences were derived from PBMCs, sampled after allogeneic stem cell transplant with posttransplant cyclophosphamide.

The CDR3 sequence: CASSLEADSYNEQFF. The CDR3 DNA follows: TGTGCCAGCAGCTTAGAGGCGGACTCCTACAATGAGCAGTTCTTC. The rearrangement uses TRBV7-2 and TRBJ2-1; D remains ambiguous. With 1 base removed from V and 0 bases from J, the gap between germline ends came to 7 bases. Per germline, CDR1 SGHTA and CDR2 FQGNSA. This CDR3 comprises 15 residues.